The 13 T cell receptor beta chains reported below all come from one sample, sequenced in a study of blood T cell repertoires in COVID-19. Method: immunoSEQ multiplex PCR; TCRdb's copy keeps in-frame clones and lacks some. The table shows more than 250,000 clones, with 88% occurring only once. The sample taken for sequencing was PBMCs or T cells enriched from blood (not recorded which). These receptors were taken from a woman aged 40-49 years with acute COVID-19.

This clone turned up a few times. The junction departs from the called germline gene at one end, perhaps through a read error. The chain uses TRBV7-7 and TRBJ2-7; 7 nucleotides align to TRBD2. CDR1 and CDR2 from the germline V gene are SSHAT and FNYEAQ (reference sequence). This CDR3 spans 15 amino acids. CDR3 sequence reads: CASSLRSGGFYEQYF. The CDR3 bases are TGTGCTAGCAGCCTTCGGTCGGGGGGATTCTACGAGCAGTACTTC. The full variable domain, its missing parts supplied by reference TRBV7-7 and TRBJ2-7, is GAGVSQSPRYKVTKRGQDVTLRCDPISSHATLYWYQQALGQGPEFLTYFNYEAQPDKSGLPSDRFSAERPEGSISTLTIQRTEQRDSAMYRCASSLRSGGFYEQYFGPGTRLTVT.

This clone was detected once. The V and J genes are TRBV2 and TRBJ2-1; D is unresolved. Germline V gives CDR1 SNHLY, CDR2 FYNNEI. This CDR3 has 15 residues. V lost 5 bases and J 5 bases, leaving 16 bases between the germline ends. The CDR3 protein is CASSQDPPLDNEQFF. The CDR3 coding sequence is TGTGCCAGCAGTCAAGACCCCCCCCTAGACAATGAGCAGTTCTTC. The whole variable domain, filled in from reference TRBV2 and TRBJ2-1, reads EPEVTQTPSHQVTQMGQEVILRCVPISNHLYFYWYRQILGQKVEFLVSFYNNEISEKSEIFDDQFSVERPDGSNFTLKIRSTKLEDSAMYFCASSQDPPLDNEQFFGPGTRLTVL.

The chain has TRBV25-1 and TRBJ2-3, with D possibly TRBD2 on 5 matching bases. CDR1 and CDR2 (germline): MGHDK, SYGVNS. The CDR3 runs 16 residues. The ends were cut back, 2 bases at V and 1 base at J, with 13 bases in the middle. As DNA, the CDR3 is TGTGCCAGCAGTGAAGATCCCGGGGTGGGCACAGATACGCAGTATTTT. As protein: CASSEDPGVGTDTQYF.

This sequence joins TRBV7-8 and TRBJ2-2, with D unclear. From germline, CDR1 is SGHVS and CDR2 FQNEAQ. The CDR3 spans 12 residues. V was shortened by 11 bases and J by 5 bases, with 12 bases between the two germline ends. CDR3 sequence: CAGASETGELFF. CDR3 sequence (DNA): TGTGCCGGAGCTTCGGAGACCGGGGAGCTGTTTTTT.

The chain joins TRBV6-5 to TRBJ1-1; no clear D. This CDR3 comprises 11 residues. The ends were cut back, 7 bases at V and 1 base at J, with 4 bases in the middle. Germline assignment: CDR1 MNHEY and CDR2 SVGAGI. The CDR3, as DNA: TGTGCCAGCACCAAGAACACTGAAGCTTTCTTT. Translated, it gives CASTKNTEAFF.

This chain uses TRBV9 with TRBJ1-3, with D possibly TRBD1 on 6 matching bases. The germline gives CDR1 SGDLS, CDR2 YYNGEE. With 6 bases removed from V and 0 bases from J, the gap between germline ends came to 22 bases. The CDR3 is 18 amino acids. The DNA of the CDR3 is TGTGCCAGCACCTACGGTACGGGGGGCTCGAGCTCTGGAAACACCATATATTTT. It translates to CASTYGTGGSSSGNTIYF.

The genes are TRBV27 and TRBJ2-5, with 7 bases identical to TRBD2. Trimming took 6 bases from V and 1 from J; bases not matched to a gene: 14. The CDR3 has 17 residues. CDR1 and CDR2 (germline): MNHEY, SMNVEV (reference sequence). CDR3 protein: CASSRLWGAGSQETQYF. CDR3 coding DNA: TGTGCCAGCAGCCGCCTGTGGGGAGCGGGGTCCCAAGAGACCCAGTACTTC.

This clone came up a few times. This chain connects TRBV6-2 or TRBV6-3 to TRBJ2-1, with a weak D call TRBD2 (6 bases). This CDR3 has 14 amino acids. Per the germline V gene, CDR1 is MNHEY and CDR2 is SVGEGT. V was clipped by 3 bases and J by 6 bases, with 12 bases between them. In DNA form, the CDR3 reads TGTGCCAGCAGTTATGCGGGGCCGATCAATGAGCAGTTCTTC. Its translation: CASSYAGPINEQFF.

The chain combines TRBV18 with TRBJ2-7; 9 nucleotides agree with TRBD2. V dropped 8 bases and J dropped 6; count of bases not matched to a gene: 8. The CDR3 consists of 13 residues. Looked up from germline, CDR1 is KGHSH and CDR2 is LQKENI. CDR3 in amino acids: CASTTAGGSEQYV. DNA of the CDR3: TGTGCCAGCACTACAGCGGGAGGTTCCGAGCAGTACGTC.

This rearrangement joins TRBV19 to TRBJ1-2; 9 positions agree with TRBD1. This CDR3 comprises 14 residues. The V gene end was trimmed by 2 bases and the J gene end by 4 bases; junction bases not matched to a gene: 2. Germline lookup yields CDR1 LNHDA and CDR2 SQIVND (reference sequence). The chain's CDR3 is CASSIPTGGYGYTF. CDR3 nucleotides: TGTGCCAGTAGTATACCGACAGGGGGCTATGGCTACACCTTC.

This chain uses TRBV28 with TRBJ1-3; 9 bases match TRBD1. The ends lost 6 bases at V and 2 bases at J; junction bases unmatched: 11. From germline, CDR1 is MDHEN and CDR2 SYDVKM. The CDR3 is 17 residues long. CDR3 region: CASSRPGQGLTGNTIYF. For the CDR3, the DNA is TGTGCCAGCAGCCGGCCGGGACAGGGATTAACTGGAAACACCATATATTTT.

This clone was counted between two and nine times. The chain combines TRBV15 with TRBJ2-5; 13 bases align to TRBD2. The CDR3 spans 17 residues. Germline CDR1 is LNHNV and CDR2 is YYDKDF (reference sequence). After removal of 5 bases from V and 0 bases from J, the junction contained 6 bases not matched to a gene. The CDR3 region is CATSGLTSGRHQETQYF. The CDR3 nucleotides are TGTGCCACCAGCGGCCTGACTAGCGGGAGGCACCAAGAGACCCAGTACTTC.

This clone was seen once. The chain has TRBV15 and TRBJ2-1; weak D call: TRBD2 (5 bases). Trimming took off 6 bases at V and 10 bases at J, with 16 bases between the two ends. CDR3 length equals 13 residues. Germline V CDR1 and CDR2: LNHNV, YYDKDF (reference sequence). CDR3 loop: CATSVRVNTEQFF. The CDR3 region has the DNA TGTGCCACCAGTGTGCGGGTTAACACCGAGCAGTTCTTC.